These T cell receptor beta chains were read from a single sample in a study of blood T cell repertoires in COVID-19. Profiled with immunoSEQ multiplex PCR; TCRdb holds only in-frame clones, not every one. The table shows 75,000 to 80,000 clones, with about 85% occurring only once. Specimen: peripheral blood. Receptors were obtained from a human donor in a cohort sampled during active COVID-19. The CDR3 runs from the conserved cysteine through the conserved F or W. A D gene is named only where the DNA matches it firmly.

j_gene | v_gene | d_gene | CDR3nt | CDR3aa
TRBJ1-4 | TRBV9 | TRBD1 | TGTGCCAGCAGGAAGGGACAGGGTGGGGATGAAAAACTGTTTTTT | CASRKGQGGDEKLFF
TRBJ1-6 | TRBV4-1 | NA | TGCGCCAGCAGCCACACAGGGAAGGATAATTCACCCCTCCACTTT | CASSHTGKDNSPLHF
TRBJ1-6 | TRBV18 | NA | TGTGCCAGCTCACCCTCCGGACAGAGGACCGGTAGTAATAATTCACCCCTCCACTTT | CASSPSGQRTGSNNSPLHF
TRBJ2-5 | TRBV2 | TRBD2 | TGTGCCAGCAGTGAAAGGAGCGGGGGGCAAGAGACCCAGTACTTC | CASSERSGGQETQYF
TRBJ1-3 | TRBV14 | NA | TGTGCCAGCAGCCAAGGACGTGAGCGACAGAACACCATATATTTT | CASSQGRERQNTIYF
TRBJ2-7 | TRBV28 | TRBD1 | TGTGCCAGCCAGGGGGTCAGATATCGGGAGCAGTACTTC | CASQGVRYREQYF
TRBJ2-7 | TRBV19 | NA | TGTGCCAGTAGTATTGTGCCAGGCGCTGCTTACGAGCAGTACTTC | CASSIVPGAAYEQYF
TRBJ1-2 | TRBV6-1 | NA | TGTGCCAGCAGTGAAGCTGCAGACTATGGCTACACCTTC | CASSEAADYGYTF
TRBJ2-5 | TRBV5-4 | NA | TGTGCCAGCAGCTTGGTTAGCCAAGAGACCCAGTACTTC | CASSLVSQETQYF
TRBJ2-1 | TRBV5-6 | NA | TGTGCCAGCAGCTTGTGGACTACCAACAATGAGCAGTTCTTC | CASSLWTTNNEQFF
TRBJ2-3 | TRBV18 | TRBD2 | TGTGCCAGCTCACGCTCCCGAGCAAGCGGGGGCACAGATACGCAGTATTTT | CASSRSRASGGTDTQYF
TRBJ1-2 | TRBV5-1 | NA | TGCGCCAGCAGGAGATCGACTGTAGCTAACTATGGCTACACCTTC | CASRRSTVANYGYTF
TRBJ1-1 | TRBV19 | NA | TGTGCCAGTAATATGCAGGGGAACACTGAAGCTTTCTTT | CASNMQGNTEAFF
TRBJ2-3 | TRBV9 | NA | TGTGCCAGCAGCGCGCGGGACCAAGAATCCGATACGCAGTATTTT | CASSARDQESDTQYF
TRBJ2-7 | TRBV4-1 | TRBD2 | TGCGCCAGCAGCCAAGAGGGGACTAGCGGTTCCTACGAGCAGTACTTC | CASSQEGTSGSYEQYF
TRBJ1-2 | TRBV3-1/TRBV3-2 | NA | TGTGCCAGCAGCCAAGACAGGGGAACTGGCTACACCTTC | CASSQDRGTGYTF
TRBJ1-2 | TRBV5-1 | NA | TGCGCCAGCAGAACAGGGAACTATGGCTACACCTTC | CASRTGNYGYTF
TRBJ1-3 | TRBV3-1/TRBV3-2 | NA | TGTGCCAGCAGCCAAACCCCCTATCCCCCTGGAAACACCATATATTTT | CASSQTPYPPGNTIYF
TRBJ2-5 | TRBV18 | TRBD2 | TGTGCCAGCTCACCAACATGGCGGGAGAGGAGGGGAGAGACCCAGTACTTC | CASSPTWRERRGETQYF
TRBJ1-6 | TRBV6-5 | NA | TGTGCCAGCAGGCTGACTAACGCGTCACCCCTCCACTTT | CASRLTNASPLHF
TRBJ2-7 | TRBV6-5 | TRBD1 | TGTGCCAGCAGTTACAGGGGGCTCTACTTC | CASSYRGLYF
TRBJ1-2 | TRBV9 | TRBD1 | TGTGCCAGCAGCGTAGCCCCGACAGGGAACTATGGCTACACCTTC | CASSVAPTGNYGYTF